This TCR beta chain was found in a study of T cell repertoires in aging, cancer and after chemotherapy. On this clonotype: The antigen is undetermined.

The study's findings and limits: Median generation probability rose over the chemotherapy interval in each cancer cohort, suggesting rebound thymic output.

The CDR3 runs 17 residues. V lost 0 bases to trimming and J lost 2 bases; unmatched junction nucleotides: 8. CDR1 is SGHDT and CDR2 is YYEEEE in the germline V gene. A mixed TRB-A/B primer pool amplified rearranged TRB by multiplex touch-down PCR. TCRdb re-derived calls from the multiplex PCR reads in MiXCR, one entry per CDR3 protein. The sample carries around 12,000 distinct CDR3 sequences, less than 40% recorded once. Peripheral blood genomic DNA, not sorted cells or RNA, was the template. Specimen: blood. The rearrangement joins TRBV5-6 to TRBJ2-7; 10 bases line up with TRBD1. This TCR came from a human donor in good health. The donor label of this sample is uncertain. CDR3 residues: CASSLAAGQGHTYEQYF. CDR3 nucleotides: TGTGCCAGCAGCTTGGCCGCGGGACAGGGGCACACCTACGAGCAGTACTTC.